A single T cell receptor beta chain is shown here with its context. The entry originates in a study of blood T cell repertoires in COVID-19. Study background: Some COVID-19 samples were acute and others convalescent; all came from the United States, Italy and Spain. From T cells, B-cell-depleted T cells, or PBMCs came the material, which was cDNA or gDNA.

CDR3 length: 16 residues. Trimming stripped 2 bases from V and 3 bases from J, with 17 bases between. In germline, CDR1 is MNHEY, CDR2 SVGEGT. How the authors handled the data: Estimated nucleated cell counts came from reference gene primer amplification. The protocol was immunoSEQ multiplex PCR, while the TCRdb copy is restricted to in-frame clones and leaves out a portion. V, J and clone size derive from that table, while D and trimming were established from the DNA sequence. Among roughly 200,000 clones listed, almost 85% were seen once. The sample comprised peripheral blood. The rearrangement uses TRBV6-2 or TRBV6-3 and TRBJ2-7; D is possibly TRBD2 (6 bases). The receptor comes from a woman in her 70s with active or convalescent COVID-19. CDR3 amino acids: CASSYPLGSGLYEQYF. The CDR3 nucleotides read TGTGCCAGCAGTTACCCGTTGGGTAGCGGACTCTACGAGCAGTACTTC.